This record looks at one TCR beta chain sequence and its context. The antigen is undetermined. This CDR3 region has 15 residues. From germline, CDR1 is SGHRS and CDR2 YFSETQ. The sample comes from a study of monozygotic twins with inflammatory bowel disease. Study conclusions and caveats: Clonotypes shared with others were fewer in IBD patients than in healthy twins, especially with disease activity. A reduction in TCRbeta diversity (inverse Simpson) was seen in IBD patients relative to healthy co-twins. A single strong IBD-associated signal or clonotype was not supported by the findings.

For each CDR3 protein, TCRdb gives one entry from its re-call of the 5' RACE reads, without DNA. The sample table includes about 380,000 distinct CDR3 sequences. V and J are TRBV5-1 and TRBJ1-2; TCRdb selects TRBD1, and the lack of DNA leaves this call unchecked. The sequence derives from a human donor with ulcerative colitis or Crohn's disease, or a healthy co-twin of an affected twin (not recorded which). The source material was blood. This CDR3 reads CASSLTPQGDYGYTF.